This passage covers 20 T cell receptor beta chains from one sample sequenced in a study of blood T cell repertoires in COVID-19. The data were produced by immunoSEQ multiplex PCR, yet TCRdb's version contains in-frame clones alone and is incomplete. The table shows fewer than 50,000 clones, with 70% to 90% occurring only once. Sequenced sample: peripheral blood. The source is an older man with active COVID-19.

The chain combines TRBV6-5 with TRBJ2-5; D might be TRBD2 (6 bases). V was cut by 5 bases and J by 2 bases, with 15 bases left in between. Germline lookup yields CDR1 MNHEY and CDR2 SVGAGI. There are 15 residues in the CDR3. This CDR3 reads CASSRIRGSQETQYF. CDR3 nucleotide sequence: TGTGCCAGCAGTAGAATCCGGGGGTCACAAGAGACCCAGTACTTC.

This clone occurred once. The rearrangement joins TRBV30 to TRBJ1-2, with a tentative D call TRBD1 (5 bases). CDR1 is GTSNPN and CDR2 is SVGIG in the germline V gene (reference sequence). Trimming shortened V by 3 bases and J by 4 bases, and 15 bases separated the two germline ends. The CDR3 covers 14 residues. For the CDR3, the DNA is TGTGCCTGGAGCTACCCGGACACTACCTATGGCTACACCTTC. Protein sequence: CAWSYPDTTYGYTF.

For the CDR3, the DNA is TGTGCCAGCAGAGCGGGGGTCCGTTCCTGGAAGACTGAAGCTTTCTTT. Protein: CASRAGVRSWKTEAFF. The chain links TRBV11-2 to TRBJ1-1; D is perhaps TRBD1 (5 bases). This CDR3 is built from 16 residues. Germline CDR1 reads SGHAT; CDR2 reads FQNNGV. The V and J ends lost 6 bases and 5 bases respectively, with 22 bases between them.

This clone was observed once. The rearrangement uses TRBV2 and TRBJ2-1, with 13 bases fitting TRBD2. The germline gives CDR1 SNHLY, CDR2 FYNNEI. The V and J ends lost 6 bases and 5 bases, in that order; junction bases with no gene match: 4. This CDR3 is 15 amino acids long. This CDR3 reads CASSPLAGGNNEQFF. The CDR3 DNA reads TGTGCCAGCAGCCCACTAGCGGGGGGGAACAATGAGCAGTTCTTC.

The chain couples TRBV9 to TRBJ2-5; the D gene is possibly TRBD1 (5 bases). V shed 2 bases and J shed 7 bases, with 18 bases lying between them. The germline V gene has CDR1 SGDLS and CDR2 YYNGEE. This CDR3 contains 15 residues. The CDR3 bases are TGTGCCAGCAGCGTCTCTGACAGCTACAGCTGGACCCAGTACTTC. Translated, it gives CASSVSDSYSWTQYF. Combining the CDR3 with reference TRBV9 and TRBJ2-5 gives the whole variable domain DSGVTQTPKHLITATGQRVTLRCSPRSGDLSVYWYQQSLDQGLQFLIQYYNGEERAKGNILERFSAQQFPDLHSELNLSSLELGDSALYFCASSVSDSYSWTQYFGPGTRLLVL.

The CDR3 sequence: CASSLERLTEAFF. For the CDR3, the DNA is TGTGCCAGCAGCTTAGAGCGGTTGACTGAAGCTTTCTTT. The chain carries TRBV7-9 and TRBJ1-1; D gene ambiguous. CDR3 length equals 13 residues. The V and J ends lost 1 base and 5 bases respectively, with 8 bases between them. Germline V gives CDR1 SEHNR, CDR2 FQNEAQ (reference sequence).

J is TRBJ2-7 and V is TRBV19; 9 bases line up with TRBD2. Trimming cost V 3 bases and J 4 bases; bases outside gene matches: 4. This CDR3 is built from 14 residues. The germline V gene has CDR1 LNHDA and CDR2 SQIVND (reference sequence). The CDR3, as DNA: TGTGCCAGTAGTATTGGACTAGCGCAATACGAGCAGTACTTC. Translated, it gives CASSIGLAQYEQYF.

The rearrangement uses TRBV7-9 and TRBJ2-1, with D maybe TRBD2 (6 bases). The ends were cut back, 3 bases at V and 1 base at J, with 22 bases in the middle. The germline V gene encodes CDR1 SEHNR and CDR2 FQNEAQ (reference sequence). The CDR3 totals 19 residues. CDR3 residues: CASSFGYVAREKSYNEQFF. In DNA, the CDR3 is TGTGCCAGCAGCTTTGGTTACGTTGCCCGGGAGAAGTCCTACAATGAGCAGTTCTTC.

This clone has only a few counts. V gene TRBV4-1 combines with J gene TRBJ1-6; D may be TRBD1 (5 bases). Trimming took 0 bases from V and 4 from J, leaving 16 bases between them. Germline V gives CDR1 MGHRA, CDR2 YSYEKL. The CDR3 is 18 residues long. CDR3 loop: CASSQERSGGGYNSPLHF. The CDR3 DNA reads as TGCGCCAGCAGCCAAGAAAGGTCCGGGGGTGGGTATAATTCACCCCTCCACTTT.

The chain joins TRBV10-3 to TRBJ2-7, with D perhaps matching TRBD1 (6 bases). V was shortened by 0 bases and J by 3 bases, with 21 bases between the two germline ends. Germline V gives CDR1 ENHRY, CDR2 SYGVKD. The CDR3 covers 18 residues. The DNA of the CDR3 is TGTGCCATCAGTGAGTCGGGGGTGGGGGCTCGTCGAAACTACGAGCAGTACTTC. This translates into CAISESGVGARRNYEQYF.

J is TRBJ2-7 and V is TRBV19; 14 bases fit TRBD2. Germline V gives CDR1 LNHDA, CDR2 SQIVND (reference sequence). The CDR3 is made up of 15 amino acids. V was pared by 6 bases and J by 5 bases, with 6 bases of the junction left unmatched. CDR3 residues: CASRPGTSGSNEQYF. The CDR3 bases are TGTGCCAGTAGGCCCGGGACTAGCGGGAGCAACGAGCAGTACTTC.

The chain employs TRBV18 and TRBJ2-7; the match to TRBD1 covers 11 bases. Germline loops: CDR1 KGHSH, CDR2 LQKENI. The CDR3 totals 15 residues. V shed 2 bases, J shed 1 base, and the junction held 1 base outside the gene matches. CDR3 DNA sequence: TGTGCCAGCTCACCAGGGACAGGGGGGTCCTACGAGCAGTACTTC. Its protein is CASSPGTGGSYEQYF.

The CDR3 loop reads CASSYLQNSPLHF. CDR3 in DNA: TGTGCCAGCAGTTACCTACAGAATTCACCCCTCCACTTT. This chain links TRBV27 with TRBJ1-6; D gene unclear. Trimming stripped 4 bases from V and 7 bases from J, with 8 bases between. Germline values: CDR1 MNHEY, CDR2 SMNVEV (reference sequence). The CDR3 has 13 residues.

This clone was detected only a few times. The CDR3 region is CASTRPGGSSETQYF. The CDR3 bases are TGTGCCAGCACTCGACCAGGGGGAAGCTCGGAGACCCAGTACTTC. This chain connects TRBV5-4 to TRBJ2-5, with 7 nucleotides matching TRBD1. From germline, CDR1 is SGHNT and CDR2 YYREEE (reference sequence). There are 15 residues in the CDR3. The V and J ends lost 6 bases and 5 bases, in that order; junction bases with no gene match: 13.

The chain links TRBV18 to TRBJ2-2; 8 nucleotides match TRBD1. Germline-derived CDR1 and CDR2 are KGHSH and LQKENI. The CDR3 length is 16 residues. Trimming cost V 3 bases and J 7 bases; bases outside gene matches: 10. CDR3 in DNA: TGTGCCAGCTCACCTTTAACCGGGACAGGCCACGGGGAGCTGTTTTTT. Its protein product is CASSPLTGTGHGELFF.

The chain has TRBV28 and TRBJ2-5; D remains ambiguous. V was trimmed by 7 bases and J by 5 bases, leaving 17 bases between them. The germline V gene encodes CDR1 MDHEN and CDR2 SYDVKM. The CDR3 spans 14 residues. CDR3 sequence reads: CASKDFGVSETQYF. In nucleotides, the CDR3 is TGTGCCAGCAAAGATTTTGGAGTGTCGGAGACCCAGTACTTC.

The genes are TRBV29-1 and TRBJ1-3; D possibly corresponds to TRBD1 (6 bases). Germline lookup yields CDR1 SQVTM and CDR2 ANQGSEA. The germline V and J ends were trimmed by 4 bases and 2 bases, with 12 bases remaining between them. The CDR3 runs to 14 residues. CDR3 in amino acids: CSVVLGATGNTIYF. The CDR3, as DNA: TGCAGCGTTGTTCTGGGGGCGACTGGAAACACCATATATTTT.

The rearrangement uses TRBV6-6 and TRBJ1-6; D may be TRBD1 (6 bases). The CDR3 length is 15 residues. V was cut by 0 bases and J by 6 bases, with 9 bases left in between. Germline V CDR1 and CDR2: MNHNY, SVGAGI (reference sequence). The DNA of the CDR3 is TGTGCCAGCAGTTACTCTGGGGGCTTTAATTCACCCCTCCACTTT. This translates into CASSYSGGFNSPLHF.

The chain employs TRBV9 and TRBJ2-1, with TRBD2 matching over 7 bases. The CDR3 has 18 amino acids. J lost 4 bases, V lost 0 bases, and 13 bases had no gene match. Germline-derived CDR1 and CDR2 are SGDLS and YYNGEE. The CDR3 reads CASSVGVQSSGPYNEQFF. The CDR3 DNA follows: TGTGCCAGCAGCGTAGGAGTTCAGAGTAGCGGGCCGTACAATGAGCAGTTCTTC.

This sequence joins TRBV7-2 and TRBJ1-3, with D perhaps TRBD1 (5 bases). V was pared by 1 base and J by 6 bases, with 10 bases between. Germline V gene data show CDR1 as SGHTA and CDR2 as FQGNSA. CDR3 length: 14 amino acids. DNA for the CDR3: TGTGCCAGCAGCTTAGATCGACAGAAAAACACCATATATTTT. Its translation: CASSLDRQKNTIYF.